This entry lists 11 T cell receptor beta chains sequenced from one sample in a study of blood T cell repertoires in COVID-19. Generated by immunoSEQ multiplex PCR, the TCRdb table keeps only in-frame clones and is missing some. Here the sample spans about 170,000 clones, 79% being singletons. Source material: PBMCs or T cells enriched from blood (not recorded which). The source of these receptors is a woman in her 70s in a cohort exposed to, infected with or recovered from COVID-19 (not recorded which).

The CDR3 DNA sequence: TGTGCCAGCAGACCGACTAGCGGGAGCTCCTACAATGAGCAGTTCTTC. Translation: CASRPTSGSSYNEQFF. The chain recombines TRBV28 with TRBJ2-1; 12 nucleotides align to TRBD2. The CDR3 is 16 amino acids. Germline CDR1 and CDR2: MDHEN and SYDVKM. After removal of 6 bases from V and 0 bases from J, the junction contained 3 bases not matched to a gene.

This rearrangement joins TRBV5-1 to TRBJ2-5, with TRBD2 matching over 10 bases. Losses at the gene ends were 1 base for V and 2 bases for J; bases not matched to a gene: 5. Germline values: CDR1 SGHRS, CDR2 YFSETQ. The CDR3 has 16 residues. Here the CDR3 DNA reads TGCGCCAGCAGCTTGAGTCTAGCGGGAGAGCAAGAGACCCAGTACTTC. It codes for CASSLSLAGEQETQYF. The entire variable domain, with the rest obtained from reference TRBV5-1 and TRBJ2-5, is as follows: KAGVTQTPRYLIKTRGQQVTLSCSPISGHRSVSWYQQTPGQGLQFLFEYFSETQRNKGNFPGRFSGRQFSNSRSEMNVSTLELGDSALYLCASSLSLAGEQETQYFGPGTRLLVL.

CDR3 sequence (DNA): TGTGCCAGCAGTTACAATGTACAGGGTAGGGCTTTCTTT. This sequence encodes CASSYNVQGRAFF. The rearrangement joins TRBV6-5 to TRBJ1-1, with D possibly being TRBD1 (6 bases). V lost 2 bases and J 11 bases, leaving 15 bases between the germline ends. Germline CDR1 reads MNHEY; CDR2 reads SVGAGI. The CDR3 loop spans 13 amino acids.

The genes are TRBV5-5 and TRBJ1-1; D remains ambiguous. Germline values: CDR1 SGHKS, CDR2 YYEKEE (reference sequence). Trimming left V 4 bases short and J 3 bases short, with 19 bases between. The CDR3 length is 16 residues. The chain's CDR3 is CASSITAAPTHTEAFF. The CDR3 nucleotides read TGTGCCAGCAGCATTACAGCGGCCCCAACCCACACTGAAGCTTTCTTT.

The rearrangement joins TRBV11-2 to TRBJ2-7; TRBD2 matches 8 bases. V gave up 2 bases and J gave up 7 bases; unmatched junction bases: 13. This CDR3 spans 16 amino acids. The germline CDR1 and CDR2 sequences are SGHAT and FQNNGV. Here the CDR3 DNA reads TGTGCCAGCAGCTTATTACACTCGGGACTAGTGGGGGAGCAGTACTTC. Amino acid sequence: CASSLLHSGLVGEQYF. Filled out from reference TRBV11-2 and TRBJ2-7, the complete variable domain reads EAGVAQSPRYKIIEKRQSVAFWCNPISGHATLYWYQQILGQGPKLLIQFQNNGVVDDSQLPKDRFSAERLKGVDSTLKIQPAKLEDSAVYLCASSLLHSGLVGEQYFGPGTRLTVT.

The chain recombines TRBV11-3 with TRBJ2-7; TRBD2 matches at 12 bases. CDR1 and CDR2 (germline): SGHNT, YENEEA. The CDR3 contains 15 residues. Losses at the gene ends were 2 bases for V and 3 bases for J; bases not matched to a gene: 2. The DNA for the CDR3 is TGTGCCAGCAGCTTACTAGCGGGAGGGTTCTACGAGCAGTACTTC. Translating it yields CASSLLAGGFYEQYF.

This rearrangement joins TRBV7-9 to TRBJ2-2; D gene uncertain. Per germline, CDR1 SEHNR and CDR2 FQNEAQ (reference sequence). The CDR3 is 13 residues long. Trimming took 4 bases from V and 4 from J, leaving 7 bases between them. CDR3 sequence: CASSSSTTGELFF. In DNA form, the CDR3 reads TGTGCCAGCAGCTCTAGTACCACCGGGGAGCTGTTTTTT.

The CDR3 reads CASSQGTSGRNEQFF. The CDR3 DNA is TGTGCCAGCAGTCAAGGGACTAGCGGGAGAAATGAGCAGTTCTTC. The rearrangement links TRBV28 to TRBJ2-1, with TRBD2 matching over 14 bases. The CDR3 is 15 residues long. J lost 7 bases, V lost 5 bases, and 4 bases had no gene match. Germline CDR1 MDHEN, CDR2 SYDVKM.

The table lists this clone with a count of one. This chain links TRBV2 with TRBJ2-2, with D maybe TRBD2 (6 bases). V shed 8 bases and J shed 5 bases, with 15 bases lying between them. Germline V gives CDR1 SNHLY, CDR2 FYNNEI. This CDR3 has 14 residues. CDR3 coding DNA: TGTGCCAGCCGATATCAAGCGGGTACCGGGGAGCTGTTTTTT. It specifies CASRYQAGTGELFF.

This clone was recorded only once. The chain is built from TRBV5-1 and TRBJ2-5, with D possibly TRBD1 on 7 matching bases. Germline CDR1 and CDR2: SGHRS and YFSETQ. V dropped 0 bases and J dropped 5 bases, with 11 bases sitting between them. The CDR3 length is 14 residues. The CDR3 DNA reads TGCGCCAGCAGCTTGGATGCAGGGGGGGAGACCCAGTACTTC. Residues: CASSLDAGGETQYF.

A note on this clone: Other DNA sequences from this sample encode an identical CDR3 as well. The J gene is TRBJ1-4, the V gene TRBV7-9, with 10 nucleotides matching TRBD1. Germline V gene lookup returns CDR1 SEHNR and CDR2 FQNEAQ (reference sequence). The CDR3 loop spans 14 amino acids. J was trimmed by 5 bases and V by 5 bases; bases with no gene match: 2. CDR3 in amino acids: CASSPGQGNEKLFF. The CDR3 bases are TGTGCCAGCAGCCCGGGACAGGGGAATGAAAAACTGTTTTTT.